This T cell receptor (beta chain) was sequenced during a study of T cell responses to AZD1222 COVID-19 vaccine (dated by TCRdb to the early 2020s). A note on the overall study: A total of just over 230 trial participants underwent TCR sequencing, of whom 200 to 220 had received two doses of AZD1222 and approximately 26 had received two doses of the MenACWY control vaccine. Enrollment into the trials was organized by age into subgroups of 18-55, 56-69 and 70-plus years, and those subgroups contained approximately 150, 30 and 60 TCR-sequenced participants, respectively. Summary of the overall study and its limitations: Because no day 14 peak-response samples were available, repertoires were characterized only after the peak T cell response. Most participants were white British and females outnumbered males, and the authors suggested that clonal diversity may have been underestimated. Conclusions about previously exposed vaccinees were limited because only a handful of AZD1222 recipients were SARS-CoV-2 seropositive at baseline. Reportedly, almost half of the unique spike-specific TCRs recognized epitopes lying outside the regions that are mutated in the B.1.351 and B.1.1.7 variants. The whole spike protein was spanned by vaccine-associated CD4 TCRs, and dominant responses were seen in regions 160-218 and 743-854. After two AZD1222 doses, spike-specific TCR breadth and depth were significantly higher than at day 0 and than in MenACWY recipients. In the small 56-69-year group, the increase in depth fell short of significance, most likely because of low power.

The CDR3 regions of human TCRbeta chains were subjected to immunosequencing. On the authors' methods: Repertoire TCRs were checked for matches against a reference library of SARS-CoV-2-specific TCRs that had been generated using the MIRA antigen-specificity platform. Breadth was defined as the fraction of unique TCRs that were SARS-CoV-2-associated. Depth was defined as the fraction of total T cells that were SARS-CoV-2-associated. Using the MIRA data, each spike-specific TCR was mapped to the spike region that the TCR reacts to and placed in a CD4 or CD8 class. Log10-transformed breadth and depth values were compared by one-way ANOVA with Sidak's multiple comparisons tests. Held by TCRdb, this immuneACCESS table contains in-frame sequences only and omits some clones. Under half of the omission traces to an unresolved V gene where checked; the cause of the rest is unknown. V and J calls and clone size are given by that table; D and trimming were obtained from the DNA. The sample data list about 160,000 clones, and roughly nine tenths of these were observed just once. The top ten constitute roughly 3.8% of the sample.

The germline V and J ends show losses of 3 bases and 2 bases respectively, and no gene match explains 3 bases of the junction. The CDR3 numbers 15 residues from cysteine through phenylalanine. Only CDR3 DNA remains: 45 bases, in frame from the first base. The germline V gene (reference sequence) specifies DFQATT as CDR1 and SNEGSKA as CDR2. This clone showed up just a few times. The antigen it recognizes is unknown. One base away there is no much larger clone; base qualities are not given. The time point label, as the study defines it: about 28 days (+/-7) after the second vaccine dose. Because spike-specific TCR depth and breadth did not differ between the two schedules, AZD1222 recipients who got a second dose at roughly 4 weeks were pooled with those who got a second dose at roughly 12 weeks. The vaccinee samples were drawn from two UK trials, COV001 and COV002, one of which was a single-blind randomized controlled phase 2/3 trial testing AZD1222 (ChAdOx1 nCoV-19) in healthy adults. Trial participant PBMC samples were collected at day 0 and day 28 after the second dose for TCRbeta chain sequencing.

The sequence is built from TRBV20-1 and TRBJ2-7; TRBD2 agrees with 14 junctional bases. The TCR originated in an adult who received the AZD1222 COVID-19 vaccine. The sample here was peripheral blood, taken 28 days after the second AZD1222 dose. The DNA is TGCAGTGCTAGTAGGACTAGCGGGGGGACCTACGAGCAGTACTTC. Translated, this is CSASRTSGGTYEQYF.